This T cell receptor beta chain was obtained from a study of CD8 T cells in Susac syndrome (dated by TCRdb to the late 2010s). For the study in its entirety: The study used repertoire sequencing to test whether antigen drove CD8+ T cell activation and differentiation in Susac syndrome.

Comments on this clonotype: Its antigen target is currently unknown. Base qualities are not recorded, but no much larger clone differs from it by a single base.

What the study reported, not specific to this receptor: The study acknowledged that relatively few individuals were included in the TCR sequencing and HLA analysis.

RNA was extracted using the RNeasy kit, and roughly 0.5 to 1 ug of the RNA was reverse transcribed with random hexamers. The immunoSEQ multiplex PCR assay, covering 54 Vbeta and 13 Jbeta segments, was used to amplify TCR beta CDR3 regions. PCR amplification bias was corrected by using a synthetic template baseline for primer optimization and computational correction. The authors processed their data as follows. Reads were assigned to V, D and J genes according to IMGT and analyzed in immunoSEQ Analyzer, with only productive sequences retained. Clonality was calculated as one minus the Shannon entropy normalized by log2 of the number of productive unique sequences. For each patient and control, public and private clones were evaluated within the 100 most prevalent clones. A clone was defined as Susac-specific if it was absent from the healthy and MS cohorts, from some 980 published viral clones and from other ImmuneACCESS disease sequences. Using fastp trimming at Q25 and MiXCR clonotype assembly, TCRdb reanalyzed the public sequencing data and kept in-frame beta chains. Every entry covers one CDR3 protein and lists the most common genes and DNA from its rows. The authors' filters were not applied to this entry. In all, the sample holds approximately 150,000 distinct CDR3 sequences, and around 94% of those were seen once. The ten largest clones capture approximately 0.09% of the sample.

Peripheral blood CD8+ and CD4+ T cells from healthy donors, Susac syndrome patients and multiple sclerosis patients were profiled using high-throughput TCR beta sequencing. The healthy donors served as controls matched for age and sex. Bulk CD8+ and CD4+ T cells were purified by magnetic negative isolation, while CD8+ TEMRA cells were enriched using FACS. Blood was collected in EDTA tubes and processed within 24 hours, with PBMCs isolated through density gradient centrifugation. PBMCs intended for TCR sequencing were frozen in liquid nitrogen and were later thawed in a 37 degrees C water bath. A purity of at least 90% was achieved for sorted or isolated CD4+, CD8+ and CD8+ TEMRA cells. The specimen was CD4+ T cells from PBMCs. The TCR comes from a human donor in good health.

The bases are TGTGCCATCAGAGGGGCAGCCACCTCGGGGGATACGCAGTATTTT. This sequence encodes CAIRGAATSGDTQYF. The rearranged chain carries TRBV10-3 and TRBJ2-3; the D gene is tentatively TRBD1 or TRBD2, each matching 5 bases. V is pared back by 6 bases and J by 6 bases, with 19 bases lying between the germline termini. From the cysteine up to the phenylalanine, the CDR3 has a length of 15 residues. The CDR3 DNA has 45 bases and is translated from base 1. According to the germline V gene, CDR1 reads ENHRY and CDR2 reads SYGVKD.